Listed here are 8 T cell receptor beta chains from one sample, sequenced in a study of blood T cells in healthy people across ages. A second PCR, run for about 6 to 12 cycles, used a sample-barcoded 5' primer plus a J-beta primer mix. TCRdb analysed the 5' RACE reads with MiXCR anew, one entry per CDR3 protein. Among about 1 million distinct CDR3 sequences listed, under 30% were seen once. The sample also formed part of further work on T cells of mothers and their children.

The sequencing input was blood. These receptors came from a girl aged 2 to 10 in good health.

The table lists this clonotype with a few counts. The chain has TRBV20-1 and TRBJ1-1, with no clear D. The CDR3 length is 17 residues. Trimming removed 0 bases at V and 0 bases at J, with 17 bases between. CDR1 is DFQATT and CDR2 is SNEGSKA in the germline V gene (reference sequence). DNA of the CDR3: TGCAGTGCTAGAGATCGGAAGGGAGGTGGGATGAACACTGAAGCTTTCTTT. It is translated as CSARDRKGGGMNTEAFF.

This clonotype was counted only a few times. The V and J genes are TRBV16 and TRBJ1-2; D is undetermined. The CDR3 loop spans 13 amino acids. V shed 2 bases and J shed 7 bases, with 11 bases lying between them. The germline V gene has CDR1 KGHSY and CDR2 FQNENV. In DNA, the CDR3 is TGTGCCAGCAGCCAAGACTCTAGGGTTGGCTACACCTTC. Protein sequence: CASSQDSRVGYTF.

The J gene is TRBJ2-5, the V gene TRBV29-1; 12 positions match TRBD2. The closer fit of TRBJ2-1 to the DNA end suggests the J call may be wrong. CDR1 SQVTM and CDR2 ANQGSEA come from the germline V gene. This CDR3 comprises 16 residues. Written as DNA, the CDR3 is TGCAGCGTTGCGGGTGGAAGACTAGCGGGAGAGAATGAGCAGTTCTTC. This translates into CSVAGGRLAGENEQFF.

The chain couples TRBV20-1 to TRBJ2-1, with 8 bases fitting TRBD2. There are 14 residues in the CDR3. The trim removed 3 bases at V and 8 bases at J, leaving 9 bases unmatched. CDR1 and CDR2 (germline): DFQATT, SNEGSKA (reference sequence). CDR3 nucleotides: TGCAGTGCTAGTCCGGGACTAGGGATGTATGAGCAGTTCTTC. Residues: CSASPGLGMYEQFF.

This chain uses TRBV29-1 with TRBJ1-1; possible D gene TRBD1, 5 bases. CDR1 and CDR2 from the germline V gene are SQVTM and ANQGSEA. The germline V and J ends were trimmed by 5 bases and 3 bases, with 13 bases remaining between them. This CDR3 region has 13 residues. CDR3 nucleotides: TGCAGCGTTATGGGGGGGGAGGACACTGAAGCTTTCTTT. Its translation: CSVMGGEDTEAFF.

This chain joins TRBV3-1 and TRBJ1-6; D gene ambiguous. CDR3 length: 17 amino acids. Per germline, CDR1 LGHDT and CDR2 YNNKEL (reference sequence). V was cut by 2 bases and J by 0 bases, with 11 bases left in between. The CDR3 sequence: CASSQRREFSYNSPLHF. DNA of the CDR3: TGTGCCAGCAGCCAACGGCGGGAATTCTCCTATAATTCACCCCTCCACTTT.

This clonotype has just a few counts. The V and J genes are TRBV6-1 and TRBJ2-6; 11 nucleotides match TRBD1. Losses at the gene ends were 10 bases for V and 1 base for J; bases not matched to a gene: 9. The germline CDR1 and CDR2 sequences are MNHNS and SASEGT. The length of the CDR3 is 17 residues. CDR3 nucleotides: TGTGCCACTCGAAGGGACAGGGGGGCGTCTGGGGCCAACGTCCTGACTTTC. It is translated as CATRRDRGASGANVLTF.

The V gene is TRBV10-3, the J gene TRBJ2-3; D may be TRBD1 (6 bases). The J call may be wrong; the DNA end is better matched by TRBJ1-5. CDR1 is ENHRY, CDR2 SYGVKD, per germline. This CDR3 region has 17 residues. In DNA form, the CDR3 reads TGTGCCATCAGTGACCCGGACAGCACCACGCTCCGGGATACGCAGCATTTT. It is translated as CAISDPDSTTLRDTQHF.